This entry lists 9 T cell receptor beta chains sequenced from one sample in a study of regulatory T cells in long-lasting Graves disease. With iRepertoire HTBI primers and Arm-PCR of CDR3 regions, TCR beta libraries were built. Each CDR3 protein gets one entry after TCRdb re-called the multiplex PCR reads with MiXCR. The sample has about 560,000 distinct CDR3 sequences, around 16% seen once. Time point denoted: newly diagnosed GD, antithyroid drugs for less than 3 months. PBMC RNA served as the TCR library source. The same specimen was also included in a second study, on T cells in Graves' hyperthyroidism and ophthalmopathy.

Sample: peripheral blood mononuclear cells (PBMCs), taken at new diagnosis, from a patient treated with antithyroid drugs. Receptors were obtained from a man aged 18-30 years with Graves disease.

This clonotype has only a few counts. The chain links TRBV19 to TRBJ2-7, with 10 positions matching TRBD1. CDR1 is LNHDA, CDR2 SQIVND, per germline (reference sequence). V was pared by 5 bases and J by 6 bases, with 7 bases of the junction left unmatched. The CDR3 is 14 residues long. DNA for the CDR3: TGTGCCAGTAGTTCTCACGGGGACAGGGGCGAGCAGTACTTC. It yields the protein CASSSHGDRGEQYF.

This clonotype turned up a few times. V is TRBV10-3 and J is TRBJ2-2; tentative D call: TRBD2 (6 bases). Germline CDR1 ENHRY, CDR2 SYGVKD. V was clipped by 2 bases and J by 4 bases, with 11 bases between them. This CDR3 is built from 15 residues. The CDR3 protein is CAISERTTVTGELFF. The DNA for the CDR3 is TGTGCCATCAGTGAGAGGACTACCGTCACCGGGGAGCTGTTTTTT.

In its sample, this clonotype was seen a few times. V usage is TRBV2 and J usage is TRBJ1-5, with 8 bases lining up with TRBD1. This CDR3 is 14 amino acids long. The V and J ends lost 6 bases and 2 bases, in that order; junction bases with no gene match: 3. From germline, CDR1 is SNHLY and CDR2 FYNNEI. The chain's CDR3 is CASRDRAGNQPQHF. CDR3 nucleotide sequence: TGTGCCAGCAGGGACAGGGCTGGCAATCAGCCCCAGCATTTT. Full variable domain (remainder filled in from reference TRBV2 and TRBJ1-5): EPEVTQTPSHQVTQMGQEVILRCVPISNHLYFYWYRQILGQKVEFLVSFYNNEISEKSEIFDDQFSVERPDGSNFTLKIRSTKLEDSAMYFCASRDRAGNQPQHFGDGTRLSIL.

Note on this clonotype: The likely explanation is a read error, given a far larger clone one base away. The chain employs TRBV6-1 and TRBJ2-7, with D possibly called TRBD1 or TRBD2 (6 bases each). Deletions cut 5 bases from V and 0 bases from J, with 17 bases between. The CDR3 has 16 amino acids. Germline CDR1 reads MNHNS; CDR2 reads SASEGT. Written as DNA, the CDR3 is TGTGCCAGCAGTCGGGTGGGGGGCGCCGACTCCTACGAGCAGTACTTC. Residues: CASSRVGGADSYEQYF.

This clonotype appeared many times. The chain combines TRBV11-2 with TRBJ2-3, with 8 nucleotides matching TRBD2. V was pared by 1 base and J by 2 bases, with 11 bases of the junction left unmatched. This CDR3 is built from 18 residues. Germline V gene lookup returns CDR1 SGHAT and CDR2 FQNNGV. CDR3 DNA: TGTGCCAGCAGCTTAGCCCGGGGGGGCGGTCGGGTCACAGATACGCAGTATTTT. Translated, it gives CASSLARGGGRVTDTQYF.

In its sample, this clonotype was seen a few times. This chain's CDR3 is CASSVGTSTYEQFF. The CDR3 DNA sequence: TGTGCCAGCAGCGTAGGGACTAGCACTTATGAGCAGTTCTTC. V is TRBV11-1 and J is TRBJ2-1; 9 nucleotides agree with TRBD2. The junction had 7 bases not matched to a gene; V was cut back by 5 bases and J by 8 bases. The germline CDR1 and CDR2 sequences are SGHAT and FQDESV (reference sequence). This CDR3 is 14 amino acids long.

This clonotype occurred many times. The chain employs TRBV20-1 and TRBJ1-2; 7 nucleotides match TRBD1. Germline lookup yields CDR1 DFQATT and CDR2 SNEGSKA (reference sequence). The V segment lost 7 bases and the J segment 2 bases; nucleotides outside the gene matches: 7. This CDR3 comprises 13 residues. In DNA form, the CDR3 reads TGCAGTGTCACCTCCAGGGGGAACTATGGCTACACCTTC. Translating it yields CSVTSRGNYGYTF.

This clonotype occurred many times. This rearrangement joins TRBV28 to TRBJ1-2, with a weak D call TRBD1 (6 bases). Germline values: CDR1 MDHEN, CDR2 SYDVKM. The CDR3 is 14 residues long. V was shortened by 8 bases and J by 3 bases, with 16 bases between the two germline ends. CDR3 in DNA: TGTGCCAGCTTCTCAGCGGGGGCTGACTATGGCTACACCTTC. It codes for CASFSAGADYGYTF.

The CDR3 coding sequence is TGTGCCAGTAGTATAGGCGGGAGTGGCGGGGAGACCCAGTACTTC. Residues: CASSIGGSGGETQYF. This chain links TRBV19 with TRBJ2-5; 7 positions agree with TRBD2. V lost 1 base to trimming and J lost 5 bases; unmatched junction nucleotides: 7. This CDR3 contains 15 residues. Germline lookup yields CDR1 LNHDA and CDR2 SQIVND (reference sequence).